This TCR beta chain was recorded in a study of T cell responses to AZD1222 COVID-19 vaccine. Germline loops: CDR1 SGHTA, CDR2 FQGNSA. Trimming stripped 2 bases from V and 0 bases from J, with 12 bases between. This CDR3 has 16 residues. With regard to this clone: The antigen remains undetermined.

Findings and limits, study-wide: Spike was spanned by vaccine-associated CD4 TCRs, which were dominant at 160-218 and 743-854.

Profiled with immunoSEQ multiplex PCR; TCRdb holds only in-frame clones, not every one. The table lists more than 60,000 clones, 75% to 90% of them singletons. This material consisted of peripheral blood, taken on day 0 of AZD1222 vaccination. The rearrangement joins TRBV7-2 to TRBJ2-3; maybe TRBD2 (6 bases). This clonotype was obtained from an adult in good health. The CDR3 sequence: CASSLPGAYSTDTQYF. The CDR3 region has the DNA TGTGCCAGCAGCTTACCGGGAGCTTATAGCACAGATACGCAGTATTTT.